This T cell receptor beta chain was recovered during a study of shared clonotypes between healthy human individuals. Naive-designated CD8 cells lacked CD45RO, were positively enriched for CCR7, and omitted terminally differentiated effector memory CD45RA+ cells. This CDR3 region has 13 residues. Germline CDR1 LNHDA, CDR2 SQIVND (reference sequence). The J segment lost 6 bases and the V segment lost 6 bases, leaving 0 bases of the junction unmatched. Measured with immunoSEQ multiplex PCR; TCRdb has only the in-frame clones, and not every one. This sample has around 1,900,000 clones, with just under 95% found just once.

The source of this sequence is a man aged 18 to 29 in good health. Some clones in this sample may be carry-over from other donors' samples. V gene TRBV19 combines with J gene TRBJ1-4, with TRBD1 matching 11 bases. The sequencing input was naive CD8+ T cells from PBMCs. The CDR3 is CASRDRGHEKLFF. The CDR3 DNA follows: TGTGCCAGTAGGGACAGGGGGCATGAAAAACTGTTTTTT.